The 12 T cell receptor beta chains listed next were all sequenced from one sample in a study of sequential checkpoint blockade in melanoma. Profiled with immunoSEQ multiplex PCR; TCRdb holds only in-frame clones, not every one. The sample includes around 5,000 clones, over 70% of them seen just once. Treatment defined: randomized to nivolumab then ipilimumab (arm A) or the reverse (arm B). The sequencing here drew on CD8+ T cells sorted from blood (inferred from file names), taken from a patient given nivolumab and ipilimumab in sequence. The receptors here all came from a human patient with melanoma. Some clones in this sample may be carry-over from other donors' samples.

This chain joins TRBV12-5 and TRBJ2-7, with a possible D match to TRBD1 (6 bases). Germline CDR1 and CDR2: LGHNT and FRNRAP. V lost 3 bases and J lost 9, with 21 bases in between. The length of the CDR3 is 15 residues. The chain's CDR3 is CASGFPPRGIVGQYF. CDR3 sequence (DNA): TGTGCTAGTGGTTTCCCCCCAAGGGGGATAGTTGGGCAGTACTTC.

The rearrangement links TRBV7-9 to TRBJ2-3; TRBD2 aligns across 13 bases. The CDR3 has 15 amino acids. The J segment lost 6 bases and the V segment lost 6 bases, leaving 6 bases of the junction unmatched. Germline CDR1 SEHNR, CDR2 FQNEAQ (reference sequence). The CDR3 reads CASRPLAGGQDTQYF. The CDR3 bases are TGTGCCAGCAGACCACTAGCGGGGGGGCAGGATACGCAGTATTTT.

The chain couples TRBV13 to TRBJ2-5; a possible D gene is TRBD2 (8 bases). V lost 0 bases and J lost 6, with 14 bases in between. The CDR3 contains 15 residues. Germline values: CDR1 PRHDT, CDR2 FYEKMQ (reference sequence). The CDR3 nucleotides are TGTGCCAGCAGCTTAGGTCGGGAGGGGGCCAAGACCCAGTACTTC. Protein: CASSLGREGAKTQYF.

J is TRBJ2-3 and V is TRBV29-1, with a possible D match to TRBD2 (7 bases). V lost 6 bases to trimming and J lost 5 bases, with 18 bases between them. Germline CDR1 SQVTM, CDR2 ANQGSEA. The CDR3 runs 14 residues. CDR3 loop: CSVLEGGRGDTQYF. DNA for the CDR3: TGCAGCGTCCTCGAGGGGGGGCGGGGAGATACGCAGTATTTT.

The V gene is TRBV12-5, the J gene TRBJ1-1; 7 bases are shared with TRBD1. Trimming cost V 2 bases and J 0 bases; bases outside gene matches: 6. The germline V gene encodes CDR1 LGHNT and CDR2 FRNRAP. CDR3 length: 16 residues. For the CDR3, the DNA is TGTGCTAGTGGTTTGAGTGCAGGGGGTTTGAACACTGAAGCTTTCTTT. Its protein product is CASGLSAGGLNTEAFF.

CDR3 residues: CASSYLQSPTYNSPLHF. The CDR3 DNA reads TGTGCCAGCAGCTACCTACAGAGTCCCACCTATAATTCACCCCTCCACTTT. The chain has TRBV7-2 and TRBJ1-6; unclear D gene. From germline, CDR1 is SGHTA and CDR2 FQGNSA. V gave up 4 bases and J gave up 2 bases, with 15 bases separating them. The CDR3 has 17 amino acids.

J is TRBJ2-5 and V is TRBV12-5, with 9 bases lining up with TRBD2. V trimming: 1 base; J trimming: 1 base; junction bases outside the gene matches: 4. This CDR3 is 16 amino acids long. Per the germline V gene, CDR1 is LGHNT and CDR2 is FRNRAP. The CDR3 region has the DNA TGTGCTAGTGGTTTGGGGGCGGGGGGGCTCCAAGAGACCCAGTACTTC. The encoded protein is CASGLGAGGLQETQYF.

The rearrangement joins TRBV25-1 to TRBJ2-4; D is possibly TRBD1 (6 bases). The CDR3 length is 15 residues. The V gene's germline CDR1 is MGHDK and CDR2 SYGVNS. V lost 2 bases, J lost 5 bases, and 13 bases lay in between. The CDR3 DNA reads as TGTGCCAGCAGTGAAATGCAGGGGCGAGAAAACATTCAGTACTTC. Amino acid sequence: CASSEMQGRENIQYF.

The sample holds one count of this clone. This rearrangement joins TRBV19 to TRBJ2-1, with TRBD2 identical over 7 bases. The CDR3 spans 16 residues. The V and J ends lost 3 bases and 4 bases, in that order; junction bases with no gene match: 9. The germline V gene encodes CDR1 LNHDA and CDR2 SQIVND (reference sequence). The CDR3 sequence is CASSMRGGASYNEQFF. Written as DNA, the CDR3 is TGTGCCAGTAGTATGAGGGGAGGGGCGAGTTACAATGAGCAGTTCTTC.

The chain employs TRBV11-2 and TRBJ2-3; TRBD1 matches 8 bases. This CDR3 has 15 residues. Germline CDR1 and CDR2: SGHAT and FQNNGV. J gave up 5 bases and V 5 bases, and 9 bases lay outside the gene matches. The CDR3 DNA sequence: TGTGCCAGCAGCCCACCGGGACAGGATAAAGATACGCAGTATTTT. It specifies CASSPPGQDKDTQYF.

V usage is TRBV9 and J usage is TRBJ1-1, with 9 bases that match TRBD1. The CDR3 has 15 amino acids. V lost 4 bases to trimming and J lost 8 bases; unmatched junction nucleotides: 12. Germline assignment: CDR1 SGDLS and CDR2 YYNGEE. The CDR3 DNA sequence: TGTGCCAGCAGCCCTACGACAGGGGGACTGACAGAAGCTTTCTTT. Amino acids: CASSPTTGGLTEAFF.

The J gene is TRBJ1-2, the V gene TRBV9; D uncertain. Germline CDR1 SGDLS, CDR2 YYNGEE. Trimming removed 7 bases at V and 2 bases at J, with 9 bases between. This CDR3 contains 12 residues. The CDR3 DNA is TGTGCCAGCCAGGATACGAACTATGGCTACACCTTC. It translates to CASQDTNYGYTF.